The present entry profiles one TCR beta chain with its context. This entry is derived from a study of blood T cell repertoires in COVID-19. This table comes from immunoSEQ multiplex PCR, and its TCRdb copy is limited to in-frame clones, with some not included. The repertoire holds roughly 200,000 clones, with approximately 81% as singletons. Sequenced input: peripheral blood. The clonotype originates from a person between 65 and 80 years old with COVID-19, enrolled during active disease.

CDR3 sequence (DNA): TGTGCCAGCAGTTTGGATAGCGGAACCCGGAAGACCCAGTACTTC. It codes for CASSLDSGTRKTQYF. The chain recombines TRBV6-5 with TRBJ2-5; D might be TRBD2 (6 bases). Trimming stripped 4 bases from V and 6 bases from J, with 18 bases between. The CDR3 covers 15 residues. Per the germline V gene, CDR1 is MNHEY and CDR2 is SVGAGI.